This T cell receptor (beta chain) was identified in a study of blood T cell repertoires in COVID-19. Methods used by the authors: Cell counts per sample came from amplifying reference gene primers. Sequencing was performed with immunoSEQ multiplex PCR; in TCRdb, only in-frame clones are kept and a portion is missing. That table is the source of V, J and clone size, and D and trimming were worked out from the DNA. The data hold just under 85,000 clones, with around four fifths observed a single time. The CDR3 extends over 18 amino acids. V shed 3 bases and J 0 bases; nucleotides not matched to a gene: 8. Germline V gene sequence: CDR1 MGHDK, CDR2 SYGVNS.

The rearrangement uses TRBV25-1 and TRBJ1-2; 12 nucleotides agree with TRBD1. The receptor was isolated from a woman in her fifties or sixties with acute or convalescent COVID-19. Input material: peripheral blood. CDR3 residues: CASSEGTGGLKANYGYTF. The DNA for the CDR3 is TGTGCCAGCAGTGAGGGGACAGGGGGCTTAAAAGCTAACTATGGCTACACCTTC.